The next 9 T cell receptor beta chains were all read from a single sample in a study of T cells in Graves' hyperthyroidism and ophthalmopathy. Template material for amplifying TCR beta CDR3 regions consisted of RNA transcripts. Researchers ran a first-round RT-PCR on the TCR CDR3 using the HTBI primer set. From the multiplex PCR reads, TCRdb called clonotypes with MiXCR, one entry per CDR3 protein. The sample has a few hundred thousand distinct CDR3 sequences, 46% seen once. Sequencing was carried out using peripheral blood or thyroid tissue (not recorded which). These receptors were taken from a woman in her late teens or twenties with Graves' hyperthyroidism.

The V and J genes are TRBV7-3 and TRBJ2-3, with 7 bases that match TRBD1. Unmatched junction bases numbered 5, after V lost 2 bases and J lost 6 bases. The CDR3 extends over 14 amino acids. From germline, CDR1 is SGHTA and CDR2 FQGTGA. For the CDR3, the DNA is TGTGCCAGCAGCTTAGACAGGGTGAGCGATACGCAGTATTTT. It encodes CASSLDRVSDTQYF. The whole variable domain, filled in from reference TRBV7-3 and TRBJ2-3, reads GAGVSQTPSNKVTEKGKYVELRCDPISGHTALYWYRQSLGQGPEFLIYFQGTGAADDSGLPNDRFFAVRPEGSVSTLKIQRTERGDSAVYLCASSLDRVSDTQYFGPGTRLTVL.

At least ten counts were recorded for this clonotype. The V gene is TRBV6-2 or TRBV6-3, the J gene TRBJ1-5; the D is unclear. V dropped 8 bases and J dropped 2 bases, with 7 bases sitting between them. The CDR3 consists of 12 residues. CDR1 is MNHEY, CDR2 SVGEGT, per germline. Written as DNA, the CDR3 is TGTGCCAGCGGAGAAGGCAATCAGCCCCAGCATTTT. Its protein is CASGEGNQPQHF.

This clonotype came up many times. V and J are TRBV5-5 and TRBJ1-6; 8 bases agree with TRBD1. The V gene end was trimmed by 9 bases and the J gene end by 0 bases; junction bases not matched to a gene: 8. The CDR3 covers 16 residues. Looked up from germline, CDR1 is SGHKS and CDR2 is YYEKEE (reference sequence). This chain's CDR3 is CATGQGPGSYNSPLHF. The CDR3 coding sequence is TGTGCCACCGGACAGGGACCGGGCTCCTATAATTCACCCCTCCACTTT. Supplemented by reference TRBV5-5 and TRBJ1-6, the full variable domain reads DAGVTQSPTHLIKTRGQQVTLRCSPISGHKSVSWYQQVLGQGPQFIFQYYEKEERGRGNFPDRFSARQFPNYSSELNVNALLLGDSALYLCATGQGPGSYNSPLHFGNGTRLTVT.

The chain joins TRBV12-3 or TRBV12-4 to TRBJ2-7, with D tentatively TRBD2 (6 bases). This CDR3 has 20 amino acids. V gave up 2 bases and J gave up 3 bases, with 29 bases separating them. CDR3 amino acids: CASSLQTGTGGHRDFYEQYF. CDR3 nucleotides: TGTGCCAGCAGTTTACAAACGGGTACAGGTGGCCATAGGGACTTCTACGAGCAGTACTTC.

The CDR3 DNA reads as TGTGCCAGTAGTATAGTCGGGACACCTTATAGCAATCAGCCCCAGCATTTT. Protein: CASSIVGTPYSNQPQHF. The rearrangement joins TRBV19 to TRBJ1-5; possible D gene TRBD1, 6 bases. This CDR3 is built from 17 residues. The germline V gene has CDR1 LNHDA and CDR2 SQIVND (reference sequence). The germline V and J ends were trimmed by 1 base and 0 bases, with 13 bases remaining between them.

This clonotype came up many times. The chain couples TRBV3-1 to TRBJ2-7; D is undetermined. Germline V gene data show CDR1 as LGHDT and CDR2 as YNNKEL (reference sequence). This CDR3 has 16 residues. Trimming left V 0 bases short and J 5 bases short, with 17 bases between. This CDR3 is CASSQEVGEAPHEQYF. In nucleotides, the CDR3 is TGTGCCAGCAGCCAAGAGGTAGGAGAGGCCCCCCACGAGCAGTACTTC.

In the case of this clonotype: The germline gene is not matched at one end of the junction; a read error may be the cause. CDR3 sequence reads: CASNPGDRNTEAF. The CDR3 bases are TGCGCCAGCAACCCCGGGGACAGAAACACTGAAGCTTTC. V usage is TRBV5-1 and J usage is TRBJ2-6, with 7 bases that match TRBD1. CDR1 is SGHRS and CDR2 is YFSETQ in the germline V gene. CDR3 length: 13 residues. The full variable domain, completed using reference TRBV5-1 and TRBJ2-6, is KAGVTQTPRYLIKTRGQQVTLSCSPISGHRSVSWYQQTPGQGLQFLFEYFSETQRNKGNFPGRFSGRQFSNSRSEMNVSTLELGDSALYLCASNPGDRNTEAFGAGSRLTVL.

This clonotype has ten or more counts. V usage is TRBV7-2 and J usage is TRBJ1-2; weak D call: TRBD1 (6 bases). The CDR3 contains 13 residues. The V gene's germline CDR1 is SGHTA and CDR2 FQGNSA. Trimming cost V 1 base and J 10 bases, with 13 bases left between them. Written as DNA, the CDR3 is TGTGCCAGCAGCTTAGGGGGGCCAGCTATCTACACCTTC. Translated: CASSLGGPAIYTF.

This clonotype has just a few counts. The chain joins TRBV18 to TRBJ1-4; D is ambiguous. The V gene's germline CDR1 is KGHSH and CDR2 LQKENI. The length of the CDR3 is 14 residues. Trimming pared 2 bases from V and 3 bases from J, leaving 7 bases between. CDR3 sequence: CASSPKGPNEKLFF. CDR3 DNA sequence: TGTGCCAGCTCACCAAAAGGACCTAATGAAAAACTGTTTTTT.